This T cell receptor beta chain was sequenced during a study of blood T cell repertoires in COVID-19. This clone was seen only a few times. The CDR3 covers 13 residues. V trimming: 6 bases; J trimming: 4 bases; junction bases outside the gene matches: 1. The germline gives CDR1 MGHDK, CDR2 SYGVNS. Clones were read by immunoSEQ multiplex PCR, and TCRdb kept only the in-frame ones, dropping some. The sample has 80,000 or so clones; over 75% are singletons. The sequenced material came from peripheral blood. This chain uses TRBV25-1 with TRBJ2-5, with 11 bases that match TRBD1. The sequence derives from a man aged 45-60 years with COVID-19, enrolled during active disease. CDR3 residues: CASRDRGRETQYF. In DNA form, the CDR3 reads TGTGCCAGCAGGGACAGGGGGCGAGAGACCCAGTACTTC.